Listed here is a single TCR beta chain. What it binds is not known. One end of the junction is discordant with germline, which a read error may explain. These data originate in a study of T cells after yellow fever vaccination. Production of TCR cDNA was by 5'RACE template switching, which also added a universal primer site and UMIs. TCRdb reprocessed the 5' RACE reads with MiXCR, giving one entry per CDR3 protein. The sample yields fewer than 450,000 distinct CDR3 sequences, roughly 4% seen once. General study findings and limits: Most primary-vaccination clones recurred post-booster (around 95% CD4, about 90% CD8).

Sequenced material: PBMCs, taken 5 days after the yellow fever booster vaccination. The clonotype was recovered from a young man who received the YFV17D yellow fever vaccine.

The CDR3: CASSDSTGAGAYVLNF. The CDR3 region has the DNA TGTGCCAGCAGTGACTCGACAGGGGCTGGGGCATACGTCCTGAATTTC. The chain recombines TRBV6-4 with TRBJ2-6, with TRBD1 identical over 8 bases. This CDR3 has 16 residues. Germline V CDR1 and CDR2: MRHNA, SNTAGT.